Listed below are T cell receptor beta chains from one sample, sequenced in a study of blood T cell repertoires in COVID-19. The method was immunoSEQ multiplex PCR; TCRdb's version includes in-frame clones alone and lacks a portion of them. The data contain roughly 250,000 clones, about 90% of them seen just once; the ten biggest clones take up around 2%. The sample consisted of PBMCs or T cells enriched from blood (not recorded which). The source is a woman between 18 and 30 years old who had recovered from COVID-19. Both conserved end residues are part of each CDR3. A D gene is named only where the DNA matches it firmly. Not every row has a clone size; where given, it reads once, few, many or a size class.

clone_size	j_call	v_call	d_call	cdr3_nt	cdr3_aa
NA	TRBJ1-2	TRBV9	TRBD1	TGTGCCAGCAGCGTAGGCACAGGGGGCCTAGCTAACTATGGCTACACCTTC	CASSVGTGGLANYGYTF
NA	TRBJ2-1	TRBV7-7	NA	TGTGCTAGCAGCTTATCCGCTAGCTCAGAAAACAATGAGCAGTTCTTC	CASSLSASSENNEQFF
NA	TRBJ1-5	TRBV7-8	TRBD1	TGTGCCAGCAGCTGGGACAGGGGCAATCAGCCCCAGCATTTT	CASSWDRGNQPQHF
NA	TRBJ1-2	TRBV19	NA	TGTGCCAGTCCGCGCGCTGACTATGGCTACACCTTC	CASPRADYGYTF
NA	TRBJ2-5	TRBV6-6	NA	TGTGCCAGCAGTCAAGCCCAAGAGACCCAGTACTTC	CASSQAQETQYF
NA	TRBJ1-1	TRBV6-5	NA	TGTGCCAGCAGTTACTCGCGGGACACTGAAGCTTTCTTT	CASSYSRDTEAFF
NA	TRBJ2-7	TRBV7-8	NA	TGTGCCAGCAGCTTAGTGAGGGACTCCTACGAGCAGTACTTC	CASSLVRDSYEQYF
few	TRBJ2-1	TRBV3-1/TRBV3-2	TRBD2	TGTGCCACCCGGACTAGCGGGAGTGTGGATGAGCAGTTCTTC	CATRTSGSVDEQFF
NA	TRBJ2-3	TRBV11-2	NA	TGTGCCAGCAGCCCCCGGACTGTCACAGATACGCAGTATTTT	CASSPRTVTDTQYF
NA	TRBJ2-1	TRBV5-1	NA	TGCGCCAGCAGTGACAGAAAGACCAATGAGCAGTTCTTC	CASSDRKTNEQFF
once	TRBJ1-2	TRBV12-3/TRBV12-4	TRBD1	TGTGCCAGCAGTCGGGACAGGGATATTGGCTACACCTTC	CASSRDRDIGYTF
NA	TRBJ2-2	TRBV24-1	NA	TGTGCCACCAGCCTTGACTCTTCTGGCGGGGAGCTGTTTTTT	CATSLDSSGGELFF
few	TRBJ2-3	TRBV27	NA	TGTGCCAGCAGTCGCCGGGACAACCAAGATACGCAGTATTTT	CASSRRDNQDTQYF
NA	TRBJ2-3	TRBV7-2	NA	TGTGCCAGCAGCTCTGACACTACAGATACGCAGTATTTT	CASSSDTTDTQYF
NA	TRBJ1-1	TRBV11-3	NA	TGTGCCAGCAGCTTAGTCCTGGGGAGAATCACTGAAGCTTTCTTT	CASSLVLGRITEAFF
NA	TRBJ2-3	TRBV5-1	NA	TGCGCCAGCAGCACCGGATCGGGAAGTGGGGCAGATACGCAGTATTTT	CASSTGSGSGADTQYF
NA	TRBJ1-4	TRBV9	TRBD1	TGTGCCAGCAGCGTAGAAGACAGGGCGGTTGAAAAACTGTTTTTT	CASSVEDRAVEKLFF
NA	TRBJ1-1	TRBV7-2	NA	TGCGGGGAGGGGGAGGACGTGAACACTGAAGCTTTCTTT	CGEGEDVNTEAFF
once	TRBJ1-4	TRBV4-1	NA	TGCGCCAGCAGCCAAGATGCCCTCAGGACAGTCCGCGAAAAACTGTTTTTT	CASSQDALRTVREKLFF
NA	TRBJ2-1	TRBV9	TRBD2	TGTGCCAGCAGCGTCGGCGGGAGGGGGTCCTACAATGAGCAGTTCTTC	CASSVGGRGSYNEQFF
NA	TRBJ2-7	TRBV6-1	TRBD1	TGTGCCAGCAGTGAAGGGACAGGGAGCTCCTACGAGCAGTACTTC	CASSEGTGSSYEQYF
NA	TRBJ2-7	TRBV11-2	TRBD1	TGTGCCAGCAGCTTACTAGAAGGACAGGGGGCGAGCTCCTACGAGCAGTACTTC	CASSLLEGQGASSYEQYF
NA	TRBJ1-2	TRBV12-3/TRBV12-4	NA	TGTGCCAGCAGGCCTCAGGACTATGGCTACACCTTC	CASRPQDYGYTF
once	TRBJ2-1	TRBV21-1	NA	TGTGCCAGCAGGGGACAGGGGGCAAACAATGAGCAGTTCTTC	CASRGQGANNEQFF